The 8 T cell receptor beta chains presented below share a single source sample, sequenced in a study of blood T cell repertoires in COVID-19. Profiled with immunoSEQ multiplex PCR; TCRdb holds only in-frame clones, not every one. This table holds about 54,000 clones, roughly 91% found once. The material sequenced was peripheral blood. The receptors shown here come from a man over 45 with active COVID-19.

This clone was observed a single time. The chain carries TRBV6-5 and TRBJ1-1, with D possibly matching TRBD1 (6 bases). Trimming cost V 4 bases and J 7 bases, with 22 bases left between them. The CDR3 sequence is 16 residues long. CDR1 and CDR2 from the germline V gene are MNHEY and SVGAGI. The CDR3 protein is CASSSSPGTPGYEAFF. The CDR3 bases are TGTGCCAGCAGTTCCAGTCCCGGGACACCAGGTTATGAAGCTTTCTTT.

Regarding this clone: One end of the junction is discordant with germline, which a read error may explain. This chain connects TRBV24-1 to TRBJ1-5, with D hard to call. The CDR3 is 16 residues long. Germline CDR1 reads KGHDR; CDR2 reads SFDVKD. CDR3 DNA: TGTGCCACCAGTGATCGGAAGGCGGCGAGCAGTCAGCCCCAGCATTTT. Its protein is CATSDRKAASSQPQHF.

V usage is TRBV29-1 and J usage is TRBJ1-6; D not resolved. The CDR3 sequence is 14 residues long. Trimming stripped 3 bases from V and 7 bases from J, with 13 bases between. Germline CDR1 reads SQVTM; CDR2 reads ANQGSEA. The CDR3 DNA reads TGCAGCGTTGAGACCGGGAATCCAAATTCACCCCTCCACTTT. This gives the protein CSVETGNPNSPLHF.

The chain combines TRBV2 with TRBJ1-5, with 7 nucleotides matching TRBD1. Per the germline V gene, CDR1 is SNHLY and CDR2 is FYNNEI. V was clipped by 6 bases and J by 7 bases; unmatched bases: 15. This CDR3 region has 16 residues. CDR3 sequence: CASRRGVQGKPQPQHF. CDR3 coding DNA: TGTGCCAGCAGGAGGGGGGTACAGGGGAAACCCCAGCCCCAGCATTTT.

V usage is TRBV6-4 and J usage is TRBJ1-1; D gene unclear. V lost 6 bases and J 6 bases, leaving 14 bases between the germline ends. Per the germline V gene, CDR1 is MRHNA and CDR2 is SNTAGT. The length of the CDR3 is 13 residues. CDR3 region: CASRREAQSEAFF. The CDR3 DNA is TGTGCCAGCAGGCGGGAGGCACAGTCTGAAGCTTTCTTT.

The chain combines TRBV28 with TRBJ1-5; weak D call: TRBD1 (5 bases). Trimming took 8 bases from V and 5 from J, leaving 10 bases between them. Germline CDR1 is MDHEN and CDR2 is SYDVKM. CDR3 size: 12 residues. CDR3: CASSGGYQPQHF. In DNA form, the CDR3 reads TGTGCCAGCTCGGGGGGTTATCAGCCCCAGCATTTT.

The chain recombines TRBV7-2 with TRBJ2-5; 8 nucleotides agree with TRBD1. The CDR3 is 14 amino acids. CDR1 SGHTA and CDR2 FQGNSA come from the germline V gene. J was trimmed by 4 bases and V by 6 bases; bases with no gene match: 7. Written as DNA, the CDR3 is TGTGCCAGCAGGTCGACAGGGGCCGGAGAGACCCAGTACTTC. Protein product: CASRSTGAGETQYF.

This clone was picked up one time. This chain links TRBV10-3 with TRBJ2-5; D possibly corresponds to TRBD1 (6 bases). V lost 5 bases to trimming and J lost 5 bases, with 18 bases between them. This CDR3 spans 15 amino acids. Germline V CDR1 and CDR2: ENHRY, SYGVKD. DNA of the CDR3: TGTGCCATCAGTCGACCCAACCAGGGGCGGGAGACCCAGTACTTC. Encoded protein: CAISRPNQGRETQYF.